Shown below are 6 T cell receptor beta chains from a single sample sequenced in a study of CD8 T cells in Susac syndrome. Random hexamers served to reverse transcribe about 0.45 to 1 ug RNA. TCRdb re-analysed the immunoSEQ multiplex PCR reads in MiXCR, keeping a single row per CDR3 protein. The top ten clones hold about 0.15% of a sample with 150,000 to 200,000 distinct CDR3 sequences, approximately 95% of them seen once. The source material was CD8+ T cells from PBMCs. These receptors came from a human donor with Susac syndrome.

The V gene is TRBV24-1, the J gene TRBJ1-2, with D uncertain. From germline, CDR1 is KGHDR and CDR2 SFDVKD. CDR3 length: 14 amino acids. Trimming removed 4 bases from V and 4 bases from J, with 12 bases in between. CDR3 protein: CATSDLNSRYGYTF. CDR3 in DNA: TGTGCCACCAGTGACCTGAACAGCCGCTATGGCTACACCTTC.

CDR3 sequence reads: CSASGQGEGYTF. The CDR3 DNA sequence: TGCAGTGCTAGCGGACAGGGAGAGGGCTACACCTTC. The rearrangement links TRBV20-1 to TRBJ1-2; 8 bases fit TRBD1. Trimming took 3 bases from V and 8 from J; bases not matched to a gene: 5. Germline V gives CDR1 DFQATT, CDR2 SNEGSKA (reference sequence). The CDR3 totals 12 residues.

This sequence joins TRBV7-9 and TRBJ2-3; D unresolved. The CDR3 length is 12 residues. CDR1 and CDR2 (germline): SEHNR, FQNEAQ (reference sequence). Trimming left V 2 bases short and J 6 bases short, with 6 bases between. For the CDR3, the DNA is TGTGCCAGCAGCTTATACCCGGATACGCAGTATTTT. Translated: CASSLYPDTQYF.

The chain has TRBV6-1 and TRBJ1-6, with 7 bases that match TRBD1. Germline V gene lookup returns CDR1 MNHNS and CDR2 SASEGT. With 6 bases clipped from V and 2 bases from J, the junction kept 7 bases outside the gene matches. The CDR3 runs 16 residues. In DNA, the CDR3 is TGTGCCAGCAGCCAGGGACAGTTCGCCTATAATTCACCCCTCCACTTT. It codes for CASSQGQFAYNSPLHF.

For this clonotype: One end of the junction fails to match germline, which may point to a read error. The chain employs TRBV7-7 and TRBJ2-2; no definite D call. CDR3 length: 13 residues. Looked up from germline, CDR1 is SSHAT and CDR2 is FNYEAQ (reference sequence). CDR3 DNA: TGTGCTAGCAGCTCAGGACCCCCCGGGGAGCTGTTTTTT. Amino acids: CASSSGPPGELFF.

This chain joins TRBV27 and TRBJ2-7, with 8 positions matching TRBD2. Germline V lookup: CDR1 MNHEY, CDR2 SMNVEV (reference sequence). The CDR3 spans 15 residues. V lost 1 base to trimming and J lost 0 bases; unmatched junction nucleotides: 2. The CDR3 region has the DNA TGTGCCAGCAGTTTATACGCGGGGGGCTCCTACGAGCAGTACTTC. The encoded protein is CASSLYAGGSYEQYF.